What follows are 15 T cell receptor beta chains derived from one specimen sequenced in a study of blood T cell repertoires in COVID-19. Profiled with immunoSEQ multiplex PCR; TCRdb holds only in-frame clones, not every one. The sample contains 150,000 or so clones, roughly 80% of which appear only once. The sample comprised peripheral blood. The receptors were sampled from a woman in her sixties with COVID-19, enrolled during active disease.

The chain joins TRBV5-4 to TRBJ1-2; D perhaps matches TRBD1 (6 bases). Trimming stripped 4 bases from V and 4 bases from J, with 11 bases between. This CDR3 contains 13 residues. Germline CDR1 is SGHNT and CDR2 is YYREEE (reference sequence). The CDR3 nucleotides are TGTGCCAGCAGCCAGGGGCAGCTCTATGGCTACACCTTC. Protein sequence: CASSQGQLYGYTF.

This chain joins TRBV27 and TRBJ1-4; D is perhaps TRBD1 (6 bases). Germline CDR1 and CDR2: MNHEY and SMNVEV (reference sequence). The CDR3 loop spans 17 amino acids. The V end lost 9 bases, the J end lost 7 bases, and 27 bases lay between the germline ends. This CDR3 reads CASKPRTANSRGEKLFF. The DNA for the CDR3 is TGTGCCAGTAAGCCTAGGACAGCTAACTCGAGAGGTGAAAAACTGTTTTTT.

This chain uses TRBV12-5 with TRBJ2-7; D perhaps matches TRBD2 (5 bases). Germline V lookup: CDR1 LGHNT, CDR2 FRNRAP. The CDR3 sequence is 13 residues long. Trimming removed 6 bases from V and 3 bases from J, with 12 bases in between. The CDR3 coding sequence is TGTGCTAGTGGACTAGGACGGAACTACGAGCAGTACTTC. Translation: CASGLGRNYEQYF. The full variable domain, with the rest looked up from reference TRBV12-5 and TRBJ2-7, is DARVTQTPRHKVTEMGQEVTMRCQPILGHNTVFWYRQTMMQGLELLAYFRNRAPLDDSGMPKDRFSAEMPDATLATLKIQPSEPRDSAVYFCASGLGRNYEQYFGPGTRLTVT.

The rearrangement links TRBV27 to TRBJ1-4, with D possibly matching TRBD1 (5 bases). CDR1 is MNHEY and CDR2 is SMNVEV in the germline V gene (reference sequence). V was shortened by 4 bases and J by 4 bases, with 10 bases between the two germline ends. This CDR3 is 14 amino acids long. CDR3 nucleotides: TGTGCCAGCAGTTCAAGACAGCTTAATGAAAAACTGTTTTTT. It specifies CASSSRQLNEKLFF.

The chain combines TRBV6-6 with TRBJ1-1; possible D gene TRBD1, 5 bases. The CDR3 contains 17 residues. CDR1 and CDR2 from the germline V gene are MNHNY and SVGAGI (reference sequence). Trimming left V 5 bases short and J 1 base short, with 20 bases between. CDR3 region: CASSPAGYSVPNTEAFF. CDR3 DNA: TGTGCCAGCAGTCCGGCAGGGTATAGTGTACCGAACACTGAAGCTTTCTTT.

This clone was observed a handful of times. The rearrangement uses TRBV7-8 and TRBJ2-2; D is perhaps TRBD2 (5 bases). CDR1 SGHVS and CDR2 FQNEAQ come from the germline V gene. V was pared by 5 bases and J by 1 base, with 8 bases between. This CDR3 region has 14 residues. The chain's CDR3 is CASSRRGNTGELFF. The CDR3 nucleotides read TGTGCCAGCAGCCGACGGGGGAACACCGGGGAGCTGTTTTTT.

On this clone: At the DNA level, this CDR3 is encoded by other sequences in the same sample as well. The V gene is TRBV14, the J gene TRBJ1-3, with D perhaps matching TRBD1 (5 bases). In germline, CDR1 is SGHDN, CDR2 FVKESK. V gave up 9 bases and J gave up 1 base, with 10 bases separating them. This CDR3 has 13 residues. CDR3 nucleotides: TGTGCCAGTCGGGGGGGTTCTGGAAACACCATATATTTT. It yields the protein CASRGGSGNTIYF.

This chain uses TRBV6-5 with TRBJ1-2; 8 bases line up with TRBD1. Germline V gene lookup returns CDR1 MNHEY and CDR2 SVGAGI. The CDR3 totals 15 residues. V lost 4 bases and J lost 6; bases outside the gene matches: 10. CDR3 residues: CASSSTMDRVHGYTF. In DNA, the CDR3 is TGTGCCAGCAGTTCTACCATGGACAGGGTTCATGGCTACACCTTC.

This chain joins TRBV7-9 and TRBJ1-4; TRBD1 is a possible D gene (5 bases). Trimming cost V 6 bases and J 2 bases, with 13 bases left between them. In germline, CDR1 is SEHNR, CDR2 FQNEAQ (reference sequence). This CDR3 has 15 amino acids. CDR3 nucleotide sequence: TGTGCCAGCAGTACAGGAGTATCGACTAATGAAAAACTGTTTTTT. This sequence encodes CASSTGVSTNEKLFF.

This clone was detected only once. The genes are TRBV9 and TRBJ1-3; D is possibly TRBD1 (6 bases). Looked up from germline, CDR1 is SGDLS and CDR2 is YYNGEE. Trimming removed 0 bases at V and 0 bases at J, with 10 bases between. The CDR3 length is 16 residues. The CDR3: CASSVGQASSGNTIYF. The DNA of the CDR3 is TGTGCCAGCAGCGTAGGACAGGCAAGCTCTGGAAACACCATATATTTT.

This chain uses TRBV5-1 with TRBJ1-3; 10 bases fit TRBD1. Germline V lookup: CDR1 SGHRS, CDR2 YFSETQ. This CDR3 contains 15 residues. The V and J ends lost 4 bases and 4 bases, in that order; junction bases with no gene match: 5. Here the CDR3 DNA reads TGCGCCAGCAGCCCGGGACAGGGGTACGGAAACACCATATATTTT. It yields the protein CASSPGQGYGNTIYF. Based on the CDR3 plus reference TRBV5-1 and TRBJ1-3, the full variable domain is KAGVTQTPRYLIKTRGQQVTLSCSPISGHRSVSWYQQTPGQGLQFLFEYFSETQRNKGNFPGRFSGRQFSNSRSEMNVSTLELGDSALYLCASSPGQGYGNTIYFGEGSWLTVV.

The chain joins TRBV7-9 to TRBJ1-5, with D tentatively TRBD1 (5 bases). CDR3 length equals 13 residues. CDR1 is SEHNR, CDR2 FQNEAQ, per germline (reference sequence). V lost 2 bases to trimming and J lost 7 bases, with 9 bases between them. The chain's CDR3 is CASSLMGGQPQHF. In DNA form, the CDR3 reads TGTGCCAGCAGCTTAATGGGGGGACAGCCCCAGCATTTT.

The CDR3 reads CASSVDRASGANVLTF. The DNA for the CDR3 is TGTGCCAGCAGTGTCGACAGGGCATCTGGGGCCAACGTCCTGACTTTC. The rearrangement joins TRBV6-1 to TRBJ2-6; 7 bases agree with TRBD1. V dropped 4 bases and J dropped 1; count of bases not matched to a gene: 4. CDR1 and CDR2 (germline): MNHNS, SASEGT. This CDR3 comprises 16 residues.

The chain couples TRBV29-1 to TRBJ2-5; D remains ambiguous. This CDR3 region has 14 residues. Germline CDR1 SQVTM, CDR2 ANQGSEA. The V and J ends lost 5 bases and 0 bases respectively, with 13 bases between them. This chain's CDR3 is CSVTKGGNQETQYF. The DNA of the CDR3 is TGCAGCGTTACAAAAGGCGGTAACCAAGAGACCCAGTACTTC.

The V call is TRBV7-2, the J call TRBJ1-5; tentatively, D is TRBD1 (5 bases). CDR3 length equals 15 residues. Germline values: CDR1 SGHTA, CDR2 FQGNSA. V lost 0 bases, J lost 6 bases, and 12 bases lay in between. The CDR3 is CASSLALAGLQPQHF. The CDR3 nucleotides read TGTGCCAGCAGCTTAGCGCTGGCAGGGCTTCAGCCCCAGCATTTT.